This TCR beta chain was found in a study of shared clonotypes between healthy human individuals. When replicate PCRs were run on sorted subsets, they used around 200 ng DNA, about 30,000 T cell genomes. In the study's own analysis: Junction-only sequences without quality scores were provided by ImmunoSEQ, so filtering was different. This table comes from immunoSEQ multiplex PCR, and its TCRdb copy is limited to in-frame clones, with some not included. That table supplies the V and J calls and clone size; D and trimming were determined from the DNA. The sample contains a few million clones, just under 95% of which appear only once. Naive-designated CD8 cells lacked CD45RO, were positively enriched for CCR7, and omitted terminally differentiated effector memory CD45RA+ cells. Looked up from germline, CDR1 is LNHDA and CDR2 is SQIVND (reference sequence). The CDR3 is 14 residues long. V lost 4 bases to trimming and J lost 1 base, with 10 bases between them.

Sequenced material: naive CD8+ T cells from PBMCs. The rearrangement joins TRBV19 to TRBJ2-5, with D tentatively TRBD2 (6 bases). This clonotype originated in a young man in good health. Some clones in this sample may be carry-over from other donors' samples. This CDR3 is CASSSRGSQETQYF. CDR3 nucleotides: TGTGCCAGTAGTAGCCGGGGGTCCCAAGAGACCCAGTACTTC.